This is a list of T cell receptor beta chains from one sample in a study of shared clonotypes between healthy human individuals. Profiled with immunoSEQ multiplex PCR; TCRdb holds only in-frame clones, not every one. The sample consists of 2 million or so clones, roughly 95% of them appearing once. The sample comprised naive CD8+ T cells sorted from blood. The receptors here all came from a man between 18 and 35 years old in good health. Both conserved end residues are part of each CDR3. The order of the fields is J gene, V gene, clone size, D gene, CDR3 DNA, CDR3 protein. The D gene is left open where the match is weak. Clone size is not always given. Where it is, it says once, few, many or a class for expanded clones.

>TRBJ2-1|TRBV6-5|once|TRBD2
TGTGCCAGCAGTATCCTAGCGGGGGGTTCCAATGAGCAGTTCTTC
CASSILAGGSNEQFF
>TRBJ1-2|TRBV14|-|-
TGTGCCAGCAGCCCGACGGCCTCCTATGGCTACACCTTC
CASSPTASYGYTF
>TRBJ2-7|TRBV27|-|-
TGTGCCAGCAGTTCCAACAGGTACCGCTCCTTCGAGCAGTACTTC
CASSSNRYRSFEQYF
>TRBJ2-7|TRBV7-6|-|-
TGTGCCAGCAGCTTAAAAGGGATAGAGGCCGAGCAGTACTTC
CASSLKGIEAEQYF
>TRBJ1-5|TRBV9|-|-
TGTGCCAGCAGCGTAGCTTCTGGCCAGCCCCAGCATTTT
CASSVASGQPQHF
>TRBJ1-2|TRBV13|-|-
TGTGCCAGCAGACACAGCGACAACTATGGCTACACCTTC
CASRHSDNYGYTF
>TRBJ1-2|TRBV13|-|TRBD1
TGTGCCAGCAGCTTGGGACAGCACTATGGCTACACCTTC
CASSLGQHYGYTF
>TRBJ2-7|TRBV27|-|TRBD2
TGTGCCAGCAGTTGGGGACTAGACGGGAAAAACGAGCAGTACTTC
CASSWGLDGKNEQYF
>TRBJ2-3|TRBV5-5|-|-
TGTGCCAGCAGCTTGTCTCTAGTGGGAGATACGCAGTATTTT
CASSLSLVGDTQYF
>TRBJ2-7|TRBV29-1|-|-
TGCAGCGTTGAAGGTTACGGGGAATTCGGGCTTTACGAGCAGTACTTC
CSVEGYGEFGLYEQYF
>TRBJ1-2|TRBV6-6|-|TRBD1
TGTGCCAGCAGCCTCGACAGGGGGGATGGCTACACCTTC
CASSLDRGDGYTF
>TRBJ1-5|TRBV2|once|-
TGTGCCAGCAGTGAAGATCTGACCTCAAATCAGCCCCAGCATTTT
CASSEDLTSNQPQHF
>TRBJ1-1|TRBV28|-|-
TGTGCCAGCAGTGTACCGGGAGTTGAAGCTTTCTTT
CASSVPGVEAFF
>TRBJ1-3|TRBV27|-|-
TGTGCCAGCAGTACAGGCAGGGTAGGGGTAAACACCATATATTTT
CASSTGRVGVNTIYF
>TRBJ2-7|TRBV25-1|once|-
TGTGCCAGCAGTGTTGGGACGTCGGAACAGTACTTC
CASSVGTSEQYF
>TRBJ2-1|TRBV7-3|-|TRBD1
TGTGCCAGCAGCCCAGGGACAGGGGCCAACAATGAGCAGTTCTTC
CASSPGTGANNEQFF
>TRBJ2-1|TRBV19|-|-
TGTGCCAGTAGCACCGACTATGGCAATGAGCAGTTCTTC
CASSTDYGNEQFF
>TRBJ1-4|TRBV28|-|-
TGTGCCAGCAGTTTATGGGGGGAGGAACTGTTTTTT
CASSLWGEELFF
>TRBJ1-1|TRBV4-1|-|TRBD1
TGCGCCAGCAGCCAGGCGTTGGACAGGGGGGCGGAAGCTTTCTTT
CASSQALDRGAEAFF
>TRBJ2-3|TRBV4-3|once|TRBD2
TGCGCCAGCAGCCAAGATAACCTAGCGGGAGGGAGTACAGATACGCAGTATTTT
CASSQDNLAGGSTDTQYF
>TRBJ2-7|TRBV11-2|-|-
TGTGCCAGCAGCTCCTGGGGGTACGACGCCTACGAGCAGTACTTC
CASSSWGYDAYEQYF
>TRBJ2-3|TRBV7-9|-|-
TGTGCCAGCAGCTTACCCTGGGCTGGCCTAGATACGCAGTATTTT
CASSLPWAGLDTQYF
>TRBJ2-1|TRBV27|-|-
TGTGCCAGCAGTTTATCAGCCTCCTACAATGAGCAGTTCTTC
CASSLSASYNEQFF
>TRBJ1-4|TRBV30|-|-
TGTGCCTGGGAGGGGGAGAGGGCTGGGACTAATGAAAAACTGTTTTTT
CAWEGERAGTNEKLFF